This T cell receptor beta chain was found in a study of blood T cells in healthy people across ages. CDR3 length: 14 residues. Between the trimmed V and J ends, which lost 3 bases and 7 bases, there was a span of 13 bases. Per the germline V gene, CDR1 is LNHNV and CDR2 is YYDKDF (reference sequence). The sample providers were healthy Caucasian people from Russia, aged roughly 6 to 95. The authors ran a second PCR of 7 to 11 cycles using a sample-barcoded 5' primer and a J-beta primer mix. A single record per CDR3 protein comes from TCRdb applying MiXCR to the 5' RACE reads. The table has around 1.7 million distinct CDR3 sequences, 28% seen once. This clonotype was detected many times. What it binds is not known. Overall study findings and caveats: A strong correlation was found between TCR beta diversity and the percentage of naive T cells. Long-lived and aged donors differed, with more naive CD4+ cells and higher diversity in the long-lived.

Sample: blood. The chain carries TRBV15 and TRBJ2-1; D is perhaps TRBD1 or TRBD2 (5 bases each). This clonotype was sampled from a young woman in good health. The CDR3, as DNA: TGTGCCACCAGCAGGGGCCGGGACGGAAATGAGCAGTTCTTC. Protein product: CATSRGRDGNEQFF. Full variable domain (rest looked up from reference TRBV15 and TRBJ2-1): DAMVIQNPRYQVTQFGKPVTLSCSQTLNHNVMYWYQQKSSQAPKLLFHYYDKDFNNEADTPDNFQSRRPNTSFCFLDIRSPGLGDTAMYLCATSRGRDGNEQFFGPGTRLTVL.